This note documents a single T cell receptor beta chain sequence. CDR1 and CDR2 (germline): SGHNT, YYREEE (reference sequence). Trimming removed 3 bases from V and 2 bases from J, with 13 bases in between. This CDR3 has 15 residues. These data are taken from a study of blood T cell repertoires in COVID-19. Libraries were prepared by immunoSEQ multiplex PCR; TCRdb keeps only in-frame clonotypes and omits some of them. The profile shows about 74,000 clones, over 85% of them singletons. Sequencing was carried out using peripheral blood. The chain carries TRBV5-4 and TRBJ2-3; tentative D call: TRBD1 (6 bases). The receptor comes from a human donor in a cohort sampled during active COVID-19. For the CDR3, the DNA is TGTGCCAGCAGCTACGGACAGATTAACACAGATACGCAGTATTTT. The encoded protein is CASSYGQINTDTQYF.